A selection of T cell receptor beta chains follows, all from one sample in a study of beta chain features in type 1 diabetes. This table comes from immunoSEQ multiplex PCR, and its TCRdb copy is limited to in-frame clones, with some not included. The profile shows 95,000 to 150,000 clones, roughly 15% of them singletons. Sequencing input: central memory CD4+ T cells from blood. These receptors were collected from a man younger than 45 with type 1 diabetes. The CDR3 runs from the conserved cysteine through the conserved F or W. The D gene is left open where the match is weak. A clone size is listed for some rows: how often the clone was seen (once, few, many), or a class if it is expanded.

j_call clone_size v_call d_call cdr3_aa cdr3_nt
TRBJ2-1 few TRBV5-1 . CASSLDPSGRYNEQFF TGCGCCAGCAGCTTGGACCCCTCTGGGCGTTACAATGAGCAGTTCTTC
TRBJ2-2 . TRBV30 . CAWSRSPGELFF TGTGCCTGGAGTAGGAGTCCCGGGGAGCTGTTTTTT
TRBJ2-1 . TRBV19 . CASSIIQGSSYNEQFF TGTGCCAGTAGTATCATTCAGGGTAGCTCCTACAATGAGCAGTTCTTC
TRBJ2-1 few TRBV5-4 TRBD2 CASSPRGTSGGYNEQFF TGTGCCAGCAGCCCTCGAGGAACTAGCGGGGGCTACAATGAGCAGTTCTTC
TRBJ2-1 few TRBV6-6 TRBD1 CASRAADRESNEQFF TGTGCCAGCAGGGCGGCCGACAGGGAATCAAATGAGCAGTTCTTC
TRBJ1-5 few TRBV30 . CAWSVLLNQPQHF TGTGCCTGGAGTGTACTTCTCAATCAGCCCCAGCATTTT
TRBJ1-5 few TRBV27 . CASSRTADQPQHF TGTGCCAGCAGTAGGACAGCTGATCAGCCCCAGCATTTT
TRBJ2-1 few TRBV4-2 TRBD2 CASSQAQGSGGLSSYNEQFF TGTGCCAGCAGCCAAGCCCAAGGTAGCGGGGGCCTAAGCTCCTACAATGAGCAGTTCTTC
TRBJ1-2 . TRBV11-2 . CASSLVRTHYGYTF TGTGCCAGCAGCTTAGTCCGGACACACTATGGCTACACCTTC
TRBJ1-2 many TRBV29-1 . CSAQSGFYGYTF TGCAGCGCACAGTCGGGTTTCTATGGCTACACCTTC
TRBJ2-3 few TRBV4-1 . CASSQDTVTDTQYF TGCGCCAGCAGCCAGGACACAGTTACAGATACGCAGTATTTT
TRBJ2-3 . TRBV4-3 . CASSQDLGYTDTQYF TGCGCCAGCAGCCAAGATCTTGGCTACACAGATACGCAGTATTTT
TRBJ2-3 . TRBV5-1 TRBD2 CASSQLAGITDTQYF TGCGCCAGCAGTCAACTAGCGGGGATCACAGATACGCAGTATTTT
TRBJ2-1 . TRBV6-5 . CASSYSGNEQFF TGTGCCAGCAGTTACTCGGGGAATGAGCAGTTCTTC
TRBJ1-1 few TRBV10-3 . CAIRQRQNTEAFF TGTGCCATCAGGCAGCGCCAGAACACTGAAGCTTTCTTT
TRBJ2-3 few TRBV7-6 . CASSIAGASTDTQYF TGTGCCAGCAGCATTGCGGGGGCCAGCACAGATACGCAGTATTTT
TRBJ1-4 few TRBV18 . CASSPVLSTNEKLFF TGTGCCAGCTCACCCGTATTATCAACTAATGAAAAACTGTTTTTT
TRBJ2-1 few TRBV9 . CASTEGGTYNEQFF TGTGCCAGCACTGAAGGGGGGACCTACAATGAGCAGTTCTTC
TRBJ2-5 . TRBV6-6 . CASSYLGRETQYF TGTGCCAGCAGTTACCTAGGCAGGGAGACCCAGTACTTC
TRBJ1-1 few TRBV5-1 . CASSAGRRNTEAFF TGCGCCAGCAGCGCGGGACGGAGGAACACTGAAGCTTTCTTT
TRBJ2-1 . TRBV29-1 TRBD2 CSVFSGGAKNEQFF TGCAGCGTTTTCAGCGGGGGGGCCAAGAATGAGCAGTTCTTC
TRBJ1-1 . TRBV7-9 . CASSHIRDEAFF TGTGCCAGCAGCCATATCCGGGACGAAGCTTTCTTT
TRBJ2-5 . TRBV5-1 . CASSLATGETQYF TGCGCCAGCAGCTTGGCCACTGGAGAGACCCAGTACTTC
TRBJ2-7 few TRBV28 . CASSRGLDEQYF TGTGCCAGCAGTCGGGGGTTAGACGAGCAGTACTTC
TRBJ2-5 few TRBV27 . CASSSSPVDHSGFQETQYF TGTGCCAGCAGTTCCTCACCCGTGGACCATAGCGGCTTCCAAGAGACCCAGTACTTC
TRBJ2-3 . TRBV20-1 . CSADGADTQYF TGCAGTGCCGACGGCGCAGATACGCAGTATTTT
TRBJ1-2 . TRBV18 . CASSPVEVRGGYTF TGTGCCAGCTCACCAGTTGAAGTGAGGGGTGGCTACACCTTC
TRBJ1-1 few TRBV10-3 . CAISTGLTNTEAFF TGTGCCATCAGCACTGGACTTACGAACACTGAAGCTTTCTTT
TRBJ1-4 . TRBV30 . CAWGTGSGEKLFF TGTGCCTGGGGAACTGGTTCGGGTGAAAAACTGTTTTTT
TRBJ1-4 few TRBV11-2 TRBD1 CASSLRRGQGNEKLFF TGTGCCAGCAGCTTACGTAGGGGACAGGGTAATGAAAAACTGTTTTTT
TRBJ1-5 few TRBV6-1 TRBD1 CASSDPNQGDQPQHF TGTGCCAGCAGTGACCCAAATCAGGGGGATCAGCCCCAGCATTTT
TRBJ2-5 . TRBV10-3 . CAISDRGEETQYF TGTGCCATCAGTGACAGGGGCGAGGAGACCCAGTACTTC
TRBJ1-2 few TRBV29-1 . CSVGSLNYGYTF TGCAGCGTTGGGAGCCTTAACTATGGCTACACCTTC
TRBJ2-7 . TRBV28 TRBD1 CASSSPDRFSYEQYF TGTGCCAGCAGCTCTCCGGACAGGTTCTCCTACGAGCAGTACTTC
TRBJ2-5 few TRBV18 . CASSPGGLTQETQYF TGTGCCAGCTCACCAGGAGGACTCACACAAGAGACCCAGTACTTC
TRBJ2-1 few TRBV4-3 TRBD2 CASSQGDGGAREQFF TGCGCCAGCAGCCAAGGAGACGGGGGGGCTCGTGAGCAGTTCTTC
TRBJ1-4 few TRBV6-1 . CASSGYRREIDEKLFF TGTGCCAGCAGTGGGTATAGGAGGGAGATCGATGAAAAACTGTTTTTT
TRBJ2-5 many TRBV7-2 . CASSLGPWGAQYF TGTGCCAGCAGCCTGGGGCCCTGGGGGGCCCAGTACTTC
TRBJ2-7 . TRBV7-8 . CASSLRSLYEQYF TGTGCCAGCAGCTTAAGATCCCTTTACGAGCAGTACTTC
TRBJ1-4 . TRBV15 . CATSRDHKEKLFF TGTGCCACCAGCAGAGATCACAAGGAAAAACTGTTTTTT